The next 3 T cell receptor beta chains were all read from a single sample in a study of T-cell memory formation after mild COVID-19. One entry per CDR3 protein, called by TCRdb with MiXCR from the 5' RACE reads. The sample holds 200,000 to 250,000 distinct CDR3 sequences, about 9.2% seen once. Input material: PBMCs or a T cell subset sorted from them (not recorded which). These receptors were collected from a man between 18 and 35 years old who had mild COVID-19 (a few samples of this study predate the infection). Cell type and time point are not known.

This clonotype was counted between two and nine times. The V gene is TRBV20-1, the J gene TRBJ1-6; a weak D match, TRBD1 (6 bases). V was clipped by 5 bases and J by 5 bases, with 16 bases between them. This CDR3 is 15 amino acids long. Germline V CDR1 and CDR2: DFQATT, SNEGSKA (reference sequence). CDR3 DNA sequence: TGCAGTGCTGTCCTGGCCAGGGGCCATAATTCACCCCTCCACTTT. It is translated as CSAVLARGHNSPLHF.

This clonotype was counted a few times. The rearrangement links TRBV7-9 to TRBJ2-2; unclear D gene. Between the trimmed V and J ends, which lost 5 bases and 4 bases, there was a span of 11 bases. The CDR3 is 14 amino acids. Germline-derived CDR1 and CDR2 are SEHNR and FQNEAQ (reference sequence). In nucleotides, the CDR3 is TGTGCCAGCAGCCCTCGCGTCAGCACCGGGGAGCTGTTTTTT. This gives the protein CASSPRVSTGELFF.

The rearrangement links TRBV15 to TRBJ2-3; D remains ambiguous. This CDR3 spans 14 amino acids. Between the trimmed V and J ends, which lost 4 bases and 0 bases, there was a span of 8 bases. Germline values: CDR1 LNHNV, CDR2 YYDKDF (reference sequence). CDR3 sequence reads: CATSTAFSTDTQYF. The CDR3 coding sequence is TGTGCCACCAGCACGGCGTTTAGCACAGATACGCAGTATTTT.